This record concerns one T cell receptor (beta chain) sequence. The data originate from a study of T cell responses to AZD1222 COVID-19 vaccine. Repertoires were generated with immunoSEQ multiplex PCR, while TCRdb's copy carries only in-frame clones and drops some. The sample carries roughly 35,000 clones, 65% to 90% recorded once. The germline V gene has CDR1 SGHTA and CDR2 FQGNSA. The CDR3 sequence is 15 residues long. J lost 8 bases, V lost 1 base, and 1 base had no gene match. Second-dose schedules of about 4 or about 12 weeks were combined. This sequence joins TRBV7-2 and TRBJ2-1, with 14 bases aligning to TRBD2. The clonotype was recovered from an adult who received the AZD1222 COVID-19 vaccine. The sample here was peripheral blood, taken 28 days after the second AZD1222 dose. The CDR3 is CASSLGLAGGDEQFF. For the CDR3, the DNA is TGTGCCAGCAGCTTAGGACTAGCGGGAGGGGATGAGCAGTTCTTC.